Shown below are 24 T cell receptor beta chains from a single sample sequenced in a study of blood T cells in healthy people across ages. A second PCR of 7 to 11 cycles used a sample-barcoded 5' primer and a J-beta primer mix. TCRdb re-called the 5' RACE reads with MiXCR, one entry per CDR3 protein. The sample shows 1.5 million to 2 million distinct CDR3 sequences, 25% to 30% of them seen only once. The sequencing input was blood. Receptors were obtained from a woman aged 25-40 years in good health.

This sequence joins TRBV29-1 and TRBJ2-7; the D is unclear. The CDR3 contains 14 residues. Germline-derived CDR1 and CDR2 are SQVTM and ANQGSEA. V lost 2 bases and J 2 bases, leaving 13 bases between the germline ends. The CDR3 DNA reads TGCAGCGTTGAAACTGCAGGAACGACCTACGAGCAGTACTTC. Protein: CSVETAGTTYEQYF.

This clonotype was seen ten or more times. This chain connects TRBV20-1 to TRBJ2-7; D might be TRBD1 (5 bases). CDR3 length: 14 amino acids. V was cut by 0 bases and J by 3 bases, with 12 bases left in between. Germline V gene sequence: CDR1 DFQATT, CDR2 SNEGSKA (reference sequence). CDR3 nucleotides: TGCAGTGCTAGAGAGGTAGGGCAGGGCTACGAGCAGTACTTC. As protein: CSAREVGQGYEQYF.

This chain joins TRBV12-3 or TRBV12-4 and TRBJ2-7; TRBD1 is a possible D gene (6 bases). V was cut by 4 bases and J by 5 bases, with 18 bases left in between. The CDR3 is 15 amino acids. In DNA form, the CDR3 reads TGTGCCAGCAGTTGGACCGGGACACTGGGTGACGAGCAGTACTTC. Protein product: CASSWTGTLGDEQYF.

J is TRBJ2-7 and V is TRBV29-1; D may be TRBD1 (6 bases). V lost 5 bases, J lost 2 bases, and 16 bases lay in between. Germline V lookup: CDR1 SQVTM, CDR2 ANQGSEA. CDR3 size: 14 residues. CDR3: CSVQTRGQTYEQYF. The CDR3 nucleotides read TGCAGCGTTCAGACCCGCGGACAGACCTACGAGCAGTACTTC.

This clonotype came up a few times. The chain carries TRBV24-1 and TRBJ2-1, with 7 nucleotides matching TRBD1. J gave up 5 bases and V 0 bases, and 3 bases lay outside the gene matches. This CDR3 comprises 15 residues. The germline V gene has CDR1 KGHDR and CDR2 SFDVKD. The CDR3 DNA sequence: TGTGCCACCAGTGATTTGCCCACAGGGGACAATGAGCAGTTCTTC. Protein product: CATSDLPTGDNEQFF.

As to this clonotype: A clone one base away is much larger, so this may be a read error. CDR3 bases: TGTACCACCAGCAGAGATGACAGGGGGCGGGATGGCTACACCTTC. Its protein is CTTSRDDRGRDGYTF. V and J are TRBV15 and TRBJ1-2; 10 bases line up with TRBD1. Germline V gene sequence: CDR1 LNHNV, CDR2 YYDKDF (reference sequence). The CDR3 consists of 15 residues.

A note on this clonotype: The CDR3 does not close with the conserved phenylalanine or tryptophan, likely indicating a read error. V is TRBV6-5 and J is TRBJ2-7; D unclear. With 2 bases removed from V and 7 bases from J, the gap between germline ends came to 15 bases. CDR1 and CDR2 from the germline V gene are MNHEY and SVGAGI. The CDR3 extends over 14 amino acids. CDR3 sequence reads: CASSYASGGLEQYL. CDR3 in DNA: TGTGCCAGCAGTTACGCCTCGGGCGGCTTGGAGCAGTACTTA.

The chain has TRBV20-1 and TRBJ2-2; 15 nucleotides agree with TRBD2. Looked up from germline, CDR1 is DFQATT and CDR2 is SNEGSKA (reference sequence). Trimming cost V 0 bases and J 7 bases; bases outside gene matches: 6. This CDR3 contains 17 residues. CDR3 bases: TGCAGTGCTAGAGATCCAGGACTAGCGGGAGGGGTCGGGGAGCTGTTTTTT. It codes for CSARDPGLAGGVGELFF.

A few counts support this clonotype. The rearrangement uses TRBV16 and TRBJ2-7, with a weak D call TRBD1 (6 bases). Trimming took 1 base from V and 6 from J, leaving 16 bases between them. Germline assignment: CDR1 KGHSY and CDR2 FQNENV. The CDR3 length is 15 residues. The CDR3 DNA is TGTGCCAGCAGCCAATATATAGGGGGACCGTCCGAGCAGTACTTC. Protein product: CASSQYIGGPSEQYF.

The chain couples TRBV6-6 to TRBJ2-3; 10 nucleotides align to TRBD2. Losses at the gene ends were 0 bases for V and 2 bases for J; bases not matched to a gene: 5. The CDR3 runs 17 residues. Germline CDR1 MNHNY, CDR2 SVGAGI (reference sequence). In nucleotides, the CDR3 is TGTGCCAGCAGTTACTCCGAGCGGGAGGGGCACACAGATACGCAGTATTTT. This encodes CASSYSEREGHTDTQYF.

In DNA form, the CDR3 reads TGTGCCAGCTCACCTGATGCGGGGGGGACGAACACTGAAGCTTTCTTT. It encodes CASSPDAGGTNTEAFF. V is TRBV18 and J is TRBJ1-1, with a tentative D call TRBD1 (5 bases). Trimming removed 3 bases at V and 1 base at J, with 15 bases between. Germline V gene lookup returns CDR1 KGHSH and CDR2 LQKENI. The CDR3 has 16 residues.

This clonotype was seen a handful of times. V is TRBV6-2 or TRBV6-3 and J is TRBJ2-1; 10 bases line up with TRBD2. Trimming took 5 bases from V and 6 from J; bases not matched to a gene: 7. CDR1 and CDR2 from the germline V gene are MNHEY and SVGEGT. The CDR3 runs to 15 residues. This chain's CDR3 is CASSISGRTLNEQFF. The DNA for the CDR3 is TGTGCCAGCAGTATTAGCGGGAGGACCCTCAATGAGCAGTTCTTC.

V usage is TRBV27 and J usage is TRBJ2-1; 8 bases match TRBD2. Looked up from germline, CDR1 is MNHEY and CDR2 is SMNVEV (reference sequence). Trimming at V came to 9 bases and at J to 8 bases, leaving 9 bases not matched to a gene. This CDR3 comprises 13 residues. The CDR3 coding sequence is TGTGCCAGTACCTTTGCGGGAGGTGATGAGCAGTTCTTC. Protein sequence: CASTFAGGDEQFF.

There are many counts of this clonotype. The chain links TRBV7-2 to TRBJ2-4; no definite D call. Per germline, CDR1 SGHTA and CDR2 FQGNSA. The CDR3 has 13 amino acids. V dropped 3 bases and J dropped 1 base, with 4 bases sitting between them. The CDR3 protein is CASSFEAKNIQYF. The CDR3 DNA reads TGTGCCAGCAGCTTCGAGGCCAAAAACATTCAGTACTTC.

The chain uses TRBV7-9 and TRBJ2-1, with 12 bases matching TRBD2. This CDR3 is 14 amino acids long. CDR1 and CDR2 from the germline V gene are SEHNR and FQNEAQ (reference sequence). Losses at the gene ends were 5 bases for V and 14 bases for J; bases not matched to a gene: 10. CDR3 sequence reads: CASSRGLAGGIEFF. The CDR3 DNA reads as TGTGCCAGCAGCCGGGGACTAGCGGGCGGTATAGAGTTCTTC.

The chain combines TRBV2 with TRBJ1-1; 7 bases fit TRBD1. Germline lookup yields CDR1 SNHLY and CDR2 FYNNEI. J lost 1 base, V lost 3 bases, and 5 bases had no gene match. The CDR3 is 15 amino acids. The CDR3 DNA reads TGTGCCAGCAGTGACAGGGACAGAAAGAACACTGAAGCTTTCTTT. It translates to CASSDRDRKNTEAFF.

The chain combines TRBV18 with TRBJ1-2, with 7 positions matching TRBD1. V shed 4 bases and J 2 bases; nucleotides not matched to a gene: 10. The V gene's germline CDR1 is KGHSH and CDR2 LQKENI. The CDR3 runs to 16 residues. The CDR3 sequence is CASSRLRDSSNYGYTF. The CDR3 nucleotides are TGTGCCAGCTCACGACTTCGGGACAGCTCAAACTATGGCTACACCTTC.

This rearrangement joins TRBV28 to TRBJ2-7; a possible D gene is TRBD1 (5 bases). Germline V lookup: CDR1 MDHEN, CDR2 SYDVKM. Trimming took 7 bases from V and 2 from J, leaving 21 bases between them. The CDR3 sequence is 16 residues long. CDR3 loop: CASNPPRGAPAYEQYF. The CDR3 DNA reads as TGTGCCAGCAACCCCCCTAGGGGCGCCCCCGCCTACGAGCAGTACTTC.

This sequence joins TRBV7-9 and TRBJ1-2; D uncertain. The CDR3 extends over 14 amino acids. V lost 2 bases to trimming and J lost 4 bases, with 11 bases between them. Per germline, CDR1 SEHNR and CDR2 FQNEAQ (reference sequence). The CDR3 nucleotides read TGTGCCAGCAGCTTAAGTCGGGGAGCCTATGGCTACACCTTC. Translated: CASSLSRGAYGYTF. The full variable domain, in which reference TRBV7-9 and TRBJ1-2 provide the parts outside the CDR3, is DTGVSQNPRHKITKRGQNVTFRCDPISEHNRLYWYRQTLGQGPEFLTYFQNEAQLEKSRLLSDRFSAERPKGSFSTLEIQRTEQGDSAMYLCASSLSRGAYGYTFGSGTRLTVV.

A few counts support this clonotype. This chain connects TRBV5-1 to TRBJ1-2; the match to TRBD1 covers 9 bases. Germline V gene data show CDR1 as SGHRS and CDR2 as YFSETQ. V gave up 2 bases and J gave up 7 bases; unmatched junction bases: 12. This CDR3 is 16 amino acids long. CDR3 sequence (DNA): TGCGCCAGCAGCTTAACCCCCGGGACAGGGAATAGTGGCTACACCTTC. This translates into CASSLTPGTGNSGYTF.

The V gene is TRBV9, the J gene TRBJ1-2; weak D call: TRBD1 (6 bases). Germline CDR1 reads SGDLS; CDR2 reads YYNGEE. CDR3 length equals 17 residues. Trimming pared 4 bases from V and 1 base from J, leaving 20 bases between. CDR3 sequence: CASSQFSSGGLNYGYTF. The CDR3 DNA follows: TGTGCCAGCAGCCAATTCTCTTCTGGGGGGCTTAACTATGGCTACACCTTC.

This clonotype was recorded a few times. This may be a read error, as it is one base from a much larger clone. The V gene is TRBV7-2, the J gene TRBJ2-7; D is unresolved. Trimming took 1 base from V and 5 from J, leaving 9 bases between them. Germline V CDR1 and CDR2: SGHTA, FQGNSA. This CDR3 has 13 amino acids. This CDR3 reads CASSLVVSHEQYF. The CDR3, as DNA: TGTGCCAGCAGCTTAGTGGTAAGCCACGAGCAGTACTTC.

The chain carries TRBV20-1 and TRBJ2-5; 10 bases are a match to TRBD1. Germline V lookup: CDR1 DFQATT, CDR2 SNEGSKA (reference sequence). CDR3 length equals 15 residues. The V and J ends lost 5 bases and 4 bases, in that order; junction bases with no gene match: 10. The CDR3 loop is CSAPNPGQGIETQYF. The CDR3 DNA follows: TGCAGTGCTCCGAATCCGGGACAGGGGATAGAGACCCAGTACTTC.

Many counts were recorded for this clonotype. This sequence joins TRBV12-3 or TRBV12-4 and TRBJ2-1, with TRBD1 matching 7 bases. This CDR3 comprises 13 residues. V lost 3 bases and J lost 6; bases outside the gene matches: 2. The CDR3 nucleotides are TGTGCCAGCAGTTTGAACAGGGGCAATGAGCAGTTCTTC. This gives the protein CASSLNRGNEQFF.